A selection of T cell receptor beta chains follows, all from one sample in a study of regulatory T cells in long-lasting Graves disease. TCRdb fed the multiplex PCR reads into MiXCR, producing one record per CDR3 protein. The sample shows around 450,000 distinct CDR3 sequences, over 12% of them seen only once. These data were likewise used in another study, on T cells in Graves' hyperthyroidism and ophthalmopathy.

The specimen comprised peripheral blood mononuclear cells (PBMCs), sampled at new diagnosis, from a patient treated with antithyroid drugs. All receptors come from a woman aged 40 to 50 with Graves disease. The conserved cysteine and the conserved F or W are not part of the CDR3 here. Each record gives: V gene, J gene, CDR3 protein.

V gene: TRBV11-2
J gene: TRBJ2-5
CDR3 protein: ASSLEGTSVAQY

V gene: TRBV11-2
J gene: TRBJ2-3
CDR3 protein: ASSLRLAEQSDTQY

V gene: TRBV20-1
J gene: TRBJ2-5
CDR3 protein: SASGTGGQETQY

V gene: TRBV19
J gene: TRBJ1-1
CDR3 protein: ASSFRGEQNTEAF

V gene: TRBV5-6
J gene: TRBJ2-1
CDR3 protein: ASSRKPPSLASYNEQF

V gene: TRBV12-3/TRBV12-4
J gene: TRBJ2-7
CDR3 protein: ASSFIISGGVLYEQY

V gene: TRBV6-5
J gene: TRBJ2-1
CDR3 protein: ASSYHRGREHNEQF

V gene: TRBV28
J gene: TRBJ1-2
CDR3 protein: ASSFATRGSPYGYT

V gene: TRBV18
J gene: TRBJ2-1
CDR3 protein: ASRRDSSYNEQF

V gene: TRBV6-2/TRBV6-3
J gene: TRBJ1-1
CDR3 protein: ASSGGQGRNMNTEAF